These 32 T cell receptor beta chains were all obtained from the same sample, sequenced in a study of prognosis after radiotherapy for stage I lung cancer. Multiplex PCR, run in two rounds, amplified TCR beta CDR3 from genomic DNA. For every TRBV and TRBJ gene, a specific primer was used in first-round PCR. From the multiplex PCR reads, TCRdb called clonotypes with MiXCR, one entry per CDR3 protein. Of 20,000 to 25,000 distinct CDR3 sequences in the sample, approximately 45% were seen once. The sequences come from PBMCs, collected before or after stereotactic body radiation therapy (not recorded which). Receptors originate from a donor aged 50 or older with non-small cell lung cancer.

J is TRBJ2-7 and V is TRBV6-1; D is perhaps TRBD1 or TRBD2 (5 bases each). The germline gives CDR1 MNHNS, CDR2 SASEGT. This CDR3 is built from 15 residues. Trimming left V 1 base short and J 13 bases short, with 23 bases between. The CDR3 loop reads CASSEGTGPAYDHYF. The CDR3 DNA is TGTGCCAGCAGTGAAGGCACGGGGCCAGCCTACGATCATTACTTC.

In its sample, this clonotype was seen many times. This chain joins TRBV28 and TRBJ2-2, with 7 bases fitting TRBD1. Germline loops: CDR1 MDHEN, CDR2 SYDVKM. V lost 3 bases and J lost 0; bases outside the gene matches: 13. CDR3 length: 19 amino acids. CDR3 DNA: TGTGCCAGCAGTTTCACCCGTTCGGGACAGACGACGAACACCGGGGAGCTGTTTTTT. It specifies CASSFTRSGQTTNTGELFF.

For this clonotype: This likely comes from a read error, as the CDR3 has no conserved phenylalanine or tryptophan at its end. The chain uses TRBV6-5 and TRBJ1-2; 10 bases match TRBD1. The CDR3 consists of 15 residues. The V gene end was trimmed by 0 bases and the J gene end by 4 bases; junction bases not matched to a gene: 2. The germline V gene encodes CDR1 MNHEY and CDR2 SVGAGI. CDR3 amino acids: CASSYSGQGTYGYTS. For the CDR3, the DNA is TGTGCCAGCAGTTACTCGGGACAGGGGACCTATGGCTACACCTCC.

By sample share, this clonotype is medium-sized (0.01 to 0.1%). The rearrangement links TRBV6-1 to TRBJ2-1, with 7 positions matching TRBD2. V was clipped by 5 bases and J by 8 bases; unmatched bases: 6. Germline V CDR1 and CDR2: MNHNS, SASEGT. This CDR3 is built from 13 residues. The CDR3 DNA reads TGTGCCAGCAGTCATAACGCGGGGGATGAGCAGTTCTTC. It specifies CASSHNAGDEQFF.

The chain carries TRBV20-1 and TRBJ2-7; the D gene is possibly TRBD2 (6 bases). This CDR3 spans 14 amino acids. Germline V gene lookup returns CDR1 DFQATT and CDR2 SNEGSKA (reference sequence). V shed 6 bases and J shed 0 bases, with 15 bases lying between them. DNA for the CDR3: TGCAGTGCCGTTAGACTAGGGAGCTCCTACGAGCAGTACTTC. Amino acid sequence: CSAVRLGSSYEQYF.

The chain is built from TRBV6-1 and TRBJ2-5; no reliable D call. The germline V gene encodes CDR1 MNHNS and CDR2 SASEGT. V was trimmed by 7 bases and J by 5 bases, leaving 20 bases between them. CDR3 size: 15 residues. CDR3 in amino acids: CASTTCWLGEETQYF. The CDR3 DNA sequence: TGTGCCAGCACTACATGTTGGCTAGGAGAGGAGACCCAGTACTTC.

Remarks on this clonotype: Since a far larger clone is one base different, this is likely a read error. The CDR3 end shows no conserved phenylalanine or tryptophan, and so a read error is likely. The J gene is TRBJ1-5, the V gene TRBV7-9; 8 bases line up with TRBD1. J lost 6 bases, V lost 4 bases, and 5 bases had no gene match. CDR3 length: 14 residues. The germline gives CDR1 SEHNR, CDR2 FQNEAQ (reference sequence). The CDR3 DNA sequence: TGTGCCAGCAGCTCGGACAGGGCCGCTCAGCCCCAGCATCTT. Translation: CASSSDRAAQPQHL.

This clonotype has a count of ten or more. The chain couples TRBV7-9 to TRBJ2-7; 10 bases line up with TRBD1. The CDR3 runs 15 residues. Germline lookup yields CDR1 SEHNR and CDR2 FQNEAQ (reference sequence). The V segment lost 5 bases and the J segment 4 bases; nucleotides outside the gene matches: 8. This CDR3 is CASSPDDRGRYEQYF. CDR3 in DNA: TGTGCCAGCAGCCCGGACGACAGGGGGCGGTACGAGCAGTACTTC.

This clonotype was counted at least ten times. The chain couples TRBV5-4 to TRBJ1-2, with 7 bases lining up with TRBD1. This CDR3 is built from 15 residues. Per germline, CDR1 SGHNT and CDR2 YYREEE (reference sequence). With V trimmed by 5 bases and J by 4 bases, 11 bases remained unmatched. CDR3 sequence (DNA): TGTGCCAGCAGACGAGACAGGGAAAGGGTCTATGGCTACACCTTC. This encodes CASRRDRERVYGYTF.

This clonotype was observed a handful of times. The rearrangement uses TRBV6-2 or TRBV6-3 and TRBJ2-2; TRBD1 or TRBD2 may be the D gene (6 bases each). This CDR3 is 15 amino acids long. V was shortened by 2 bases and J by 4 bases, with 11 bases between the two germline ends. The V gene's germline CDR1 is MNHEY and CDR2 SVGEGT. DNA of the CDR3: TGTGCCAGCAGTTACCTGACGGGGGCCACCGGGGAGCTGTTTTTT. This translates into CASSYLTGATGELFF.

This clonotype was detected ten times or more. The rearrangement uses TRBV6-4 and TRBJ2-3, with 9 bases identical to TRBD1. The CDR3 has 18 amino acids. Germline V gives CDR1 MRHNA, CDR2 SNTAGT. The V segment lost 3 bases and the J segment 4 bases; nucleotides outside the gene matches: 14. For the CDR3, the DNA is TGTGCCAGCAGTGAGGACAGGGGATTGGGGCCTAGCCCAGATACGCAGTATTTT. Protein: CASSEDRGLGPSPDTQYF.

This clonotype showed up many times. V and J are TRBV5-4 and TRBJ2-5; 12 bases align to TRBD1. Germline CDR1 reads SGHNT; CDR2 reads YYREEE (reference sequence). CDR3 length: 15 residues. Losses at the gene ends were 2 bases for V and 4 bases for J; bases not matched to a gene: 3. CDR3 bases: TGTGCCAGCAGCTTTGGGGACAGGGGGCGAGAGACCCAGTACTTC. Translation: CASSFGDRGRETQYF.

The sample holds many counts of this clonotype. This chain links TRBV29-1 with TRBJ2-1; D may match TRBD1 or TRBD2 (6 bases each). The CDR3 runs 15 residues. V dropped 4 bases and J dropped 0 bases, with 13 bases sitting between them. Germline V gene sequence: CDR1 SQVTM, CDR2 ANQGSEA. In DNA, the CDR3 is TGCAGCGTTGTGGGGGGCATCAGCTCCTACAATGAGCAGTTCTTC. Protein product: CSVVGGISSYNEQFF.

Regarding this clonotype: Only one base separates this from a far larger clonotype, so it likely reflects a read error. V is TRBV6-8 and J is TRBJ1-2; D may be TRBD1 (5 bases). Germline assignment: CDR1 MNHGY and CDR2 SAAAGT. With 6 bases removed from V and 4 bases from J, the gap between germline ends came to 21 bases. This CDR3 is built from 16 residues. The CDR3 coding sequence is TGTGCCAGCAGACGGGACCGGATAACCACCGGCTATGGCTACACCTTC. Its protein product is CASRRDRITTGYGYTF.

The chain combines TRBV29-1 with TRBJ2-3; 10 bases align to TRBD1. This CDR3 contains 13 residues. From germline, CDR1 is SQVTM and CDR2 ANQGSEA. Trimming cost V 0 bases and J 6 bases; bases outside gene matches: 0. CDR3 amino acids: CSVEEGQGDTQYF. DNA for the CDR3: TGCAGCGTTGAAGAGGGACAGGGGGATACGCAGTATTTT.

To note about this clonotype: This may be a read error: a much more frequent sequence differs by one nucleotide. This chain connects TRBV6-1 to TRBJ2-5; possible D gene TRBD2, 5 bases. Germline V lookup: CDR1 MNHNS, CDR2 SASEGT. CDR3 length equals 12 residues. V was pared by 5 bases and J by 9 bases, with 13 bases between. The CDR3 here is CASSPAEEAQYF. The DNA for the CDR3 is TGTGCCAGCAGTCCCGCCGAGGAGGCCCAGTACTTC.

At least ten counts were recorded for this clonotype. The chain combines TRBV2 with TRBJ2-2; 8 positions match TRBD1. This CDR3 contains 14 residues. Unmatched junction bases numbered 5, after V lost 7 bases and J lost 4 bases. CDR1 is SNHLY, CDR2 FYNNEI, per germline. The CDR3: CASKQDRATGELFF. The CDR3 coding sequence is TGTGCCAGCAAGCAGGACAGGGCCACCGGGGAGCTGTTTTTT.

The sample holds a few counts of this clonotype. The chain couples TRBV28 to TRBJ2-3, with D possibly TRBD1 on 5 matching bases. Germline V gives CDR1 MDHEN, CDR2 SYDVKM. V gave up 3 bases and J gave up 3 bases, with 10 bases separating them. This CDR3 is built from 14 residues. CDR3 sequence: CASSFLSGTDTQYF. The CDR3 nucleotides read TGTGCCAGCAGTTTTCTGTCAGGGACAGATACGCAGTATTTT.

The chain carries TRBV5-1 and TRBJ1-2; D not resolved. Germline V gene data show CDR1 as SGHRS and CDR2 as YFSETQ. There are 12 residues in the CDR3. V was trimmed by 1 base and J by 6 bases, leaving 7 bases between them. DNA of the CDR3: TGCGCCAGCAGCTTGTACGCGCATGGCTACACCTTC. It is translated as CASSLYAHGYTF.

The chain joins TRBV19 to TRBJ2-2; TRBD1 might be the D (6 bases). CDR3 size: 15 residues. Between the trimmed V and J ends, which lost 7 bases and 5 bases, there was a span of 17 bases. CDR1 LNHDA and CDR2 SQIVND come from the germline V gene (reference sequence). The CDR3 protein is CASITGGSPTGELFF. The CDR3 nucleotides are TGTGCCAGTATAACTGGGGGCAGCCCGACCGGGGAGCTGTTTTTT.

This clonotype has a count of ten or more. The chain links TRBV12-3 or TRBV12-4 to TRBJ2-3, with TRBD1 matching over 9 bases. The V gene end was trimmed by 6 bases and the J gene end by 4 bases; junction bases not matched to a gene: 11. The CDR3 extends over 16 amino acids. The CDR3 is CASSNRQGVLADTQYF. CDR3 DNA: TGTGCCAGCAGCAATAGACAGGGGGTTTTGGCAGATACGCAGTATTTT.

As for this clonotype: This is likely an artifact of a read error, given a far larger clone one base away. The chain recombines TRBV7-3 with TRBJ2-7; no clear D. The CDR3 is made up of 14 amino acids. The germline gives CDR1 SGHTA, CDR2 FQGTGA. The V and J ends lost 5 bases and 4 bases respectively, with 15 bases between them. CDR3 DNA: TGTGCCAGCAGCCCGAGTGGGTCAACATACGAGCAGTACTTC. Translated: CASSPSGSTYEQYF.

In regard to this clonotype: One base separates it from a far larger clone, so it is likely a read error. The chain employs TRBV7-9 and TRBJ1-5, with a tentative D call TRBD1 (5 bases). Germline V gene data show CDR1 as SEHNR and CDR2 as FQNEAQ (reference sequence). The CDR3 runs 17 residues. The V and J ends lost 3 bases and 1 base respectively, with 16 bases between them. CDR3 protein: CASSLSGILFSNQPQHF. The CDR3 coding sequence is TGTGCCAGCAGCTTGTCAGGGATTTTATTCAGCAATCAGCCCCAGCATTTT.

Worth noting for this clonotype: Given a far larger clone just one base away, this is likely a sequencing read error. V is TRBV28 and J is TRBJ2-3; D ambiguous. The CDR3 has 16 residues. V lost 6 bases and J lost 6, with 22 bases in between. Germline V gene lookup returns CDR1 MDHEN and CDR2 SYDVKM. The CDR3 DNA follows: TGTGCCAGCAGCTACTTTGACCATGGGGATTGGGATACGCAGTATTTT. It is translated as CASSYFDHGDWDTQYF.

The chain carries TRBV6-2 or TRBV6-3 and TRBJ2-7; D unclear. CDR1 and CDR2 (germline): MNHEY, SVGEGT. The CDR3 extends over 15 amino acids. V shed 5 bases and J shed 7 bases, with 21 bases lying between them. CDR3 sequence reads: CASSQSWWFPWEQYF. For the CDR3, the DNA is TGTGCCAGCAGTCAGAGCTGGTGGTTCCCTTGGGAGCAGTACTTC.

CDR3 in amino acids: CAWSNRGSQRIYTF. In DNA, the CDR3 is TGTGCCTGGAGTAACCGAGGGAGTCAGAGGATCTACACCTTC. This sequence joins TRBV30 and TRBJ1-2; D is ambiguous. Germline CDR1 reads GTSNPN; CDR2 reads SVGIG (reference sequence). The CDR3 is made up of 14 amino acids. The V and J ends lost 2 bases and 10 bases respectively, with 20 bases between them. Full variable domain (missing parts from reference TRBV30 and TRBJ1-2): SQTIHQWPATLVQPVGSPLSLECTVEGTSNPNLYWYRQAAGRGLQLLFYSVGIGQISSEVPQNLSASRPQDRQFILSSKKLLLSDSGFYLCAWSNRGSQRIYTFGSGTRLTVV.

This clonotype was seen only once. A read error may produce the germline difference seen at one junction end. The rearrangement links TRBV6-1 to TRBJ1-1; TRBD1 matches at 8 bases. The CDR3 is made up of 15 amino acids. Germline V gene sequence: CDR1 MNHNS, CDR2 SASEGT. CDR3 loop: CASRGGQGLYTESFF. CDR3 nucleotides: TGTGCCAGTAGGGGCGGACAGGGTCTCTACACTGAATCTTTCTTT.

In this sample, this clonotype turned up many times. This chain links TRBV27 with TRBJ2-2, with D uncertain. The CDR3 totals 12 residues. Germline CDR1 and CDR2: MNHEY and SMNVEV (reference sequence). Trimming stripped 2 bases from V and 6 bases from J, with 4 bases between. CDR3 residues: CASSLKSGELFF. In DNA form, the CDR3 reads TGTGCCAGCAGTTTAAAATCCGGGGAGCTGTTTTTT.

Relative to its sample, this clonotype is medium-sized. The chain uses TRBV6-5 and TRBJ1-6; TRBD1 matches at 7 bases. The V segment lost 1 base and the J segment 7 bases; nucleotides outside the gene matches: 7. This CDR3 has 16 amino acids. CDR1 MNHEY and CDR2 SVGAGI come from the germline V gene. As DNA, the CDR3 is TGTGCCAGCAGTTACTTCCCCAGGGGGGGGAATTCACCCCTCCACTTT. Its protein is CASSYFPRGGNSPLHF.

The chain employs TRBV6-1 and TRBJ1-3; 9 bases match TRBD1. This CDR3 has 15 residues. V shed 7 bases and J 4 bases; nucleotides not matched to a gene: 8. The germline gives CDR1 MNHNS, CDR2 SASEGT. CDR3 residues: CASTPGTGSGNTIYF. DNA of the CDR3: TGTGCCAGCACCCCAGGGACAGGGAGCGGAAACACCATATATTTT.

This clonotype was recorded many times. The CDR3 nucleotides read TGTGCCTGGACCAAAGGGGGGGTTGGTGGCTACACCTTC. Translation: CAWTKGGVGGYTF. The rearrangement uses TRBV30 and TRBJ1-2; possible D gene TRBD1, 6 bases. V lost 4 bases and J lost 7, with 16 bases in between. There are 13 residues in the CDR3. CDR1 and CDR2 from the germline V gene are GTSNPN and SVGIG (reference sequence).

The chain uses TRBV6-1 and TRBJ1-5, with D tentatively TRBD1 (6 bases). Trimming took off 2 bases at V and 6 bases at J, with 14 bases between the two ends. CDR1 and CDR2 (germline): MNHNS, SASEGT. CDR3 size: 15 residues. As DNA, the CDR3 is TGTGCCAGCAGTGAAATGGCAGGGGTGAGTCAGCCCCAGCATTTT. It specifies CASSEMAGVSQPQHF.